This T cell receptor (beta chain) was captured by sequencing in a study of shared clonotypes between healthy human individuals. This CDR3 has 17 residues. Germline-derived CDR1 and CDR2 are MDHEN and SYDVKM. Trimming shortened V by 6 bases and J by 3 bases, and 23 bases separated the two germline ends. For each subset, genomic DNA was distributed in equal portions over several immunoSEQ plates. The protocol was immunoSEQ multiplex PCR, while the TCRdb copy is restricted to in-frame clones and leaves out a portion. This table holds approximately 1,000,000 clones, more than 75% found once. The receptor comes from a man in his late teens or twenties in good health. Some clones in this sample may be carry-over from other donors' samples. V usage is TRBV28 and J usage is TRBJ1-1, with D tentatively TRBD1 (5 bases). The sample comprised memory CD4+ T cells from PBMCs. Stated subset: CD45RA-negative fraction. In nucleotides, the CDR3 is TGTGCCAGCAGATCGACCCCCGGGACCCCCTCGGACACTGAAGCTTTCTTT. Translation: CASRSTPGTPSDTEAFF.